What follows are 18 T cell receptor beta chains derived from one specimen sequenced in a study of T-cell reconstitution after alpha-beta-depleted transplantation in children. Preparation of the TCRbeta library involved a method that used unique molecular identifiers. TCRdb processed the PCR reads anew with MiXCR; each CDR3 protein has one entry. The repertoire holds about 600,000 distinct CDR3 sequences, with 10% to 13% as singletons. The material sequenced was PBMCs from the stem cell graft donor, taken from the stem cell graft. The receptors originated from a human donor who donated a stem cell graft to a child with acute myeloid leukemia.

The V gene is TRBV11-2, the J gene TRBJ2-7; D is possibly TRBD2 (6 bases). V shed 5 bases and J shed 4 bases, with 18 bases lying between them. The CDR3 contains 15 residues. CDR1 is SGHAT, CDR2 FQNNGV, per germline. The CDR3 DNA reads TGTGCCAGCAGCGCGGGACGCCCAGGAGGGTACGAGCAGTACTTC. Translated: CASSAGRPGGYEQYF.

This clonotype showed up just a few times. The gene calls are TRBV20-1 and TRBJ2-3, with 12 bases identical to TRBD2. V shed 4 bases, J shed 8 bases, and the junction held 16 bases outside the gene matches. The CDR3 extends over 17 amino acids. Germline loops: CDR1 DFQATT, CDR2 SNEGSKA (reference sequence). The CDR3 nucleotides read TGCAGTGCTATCGACCTTCTAGCGGGAGGGCTTGGGGGTACGCAGTATTTT. Residues: CSAIDLLAGGLGGTQYF.

This clonotype was recorded at least ten times. The gene calls are TRBV7-9 and TRBJ2-7; D is undetermined. The CDR3 has 12 residues. V was pared by 4 bases and J by 2 bases, with 6 bases between. The V gene's germline CDR1 is SEHNR and CDR2 FQNEAQ (reference sequence). This CDR3 is CASSSLTYEQYF. The CDR3 DNA sequence: TGTGCCAGCAGCTCCCTAACCTACGAGCAGTACTTC.

V gene TRBV30 combines with J gene TRBJ2-2; 8 positions match TRBD2. Losses at the gene ends were 6 bases for V and 7 bases for J; bases not matched to a gene: 16. CDR1 and CDR2 (germline): GTSNPN, SVGIG (reference sequence). The CDR3 extends over 16 amino acids. The CDR3 sequence: CACESGSGRVDGELFF. The DNA of the CDR3 is TGTGCCTGTGAATCGGGGAGCGGGAGAGTAGACGGGGAGCTGTTTTTT.

This clonotype turned up a few times. This chain joins TRBV29-1 and TRBJ2-3; possibly TRBD2 for D (6 bases). Trimming shortened V by 6 bases and J by 5 bases, and 18 bases separated the two germline ends. The CDR3 loop spans 14 amino acids. CDR1 SQVTM and CDR2 ANQGSEA come from the germline V gene. DNA for the CDR3: TGCAGCGTCTTCGGGACTCTAGACCGAGATACGCAGTATTTT. This translates into CSVFGTLDRDTQYF.

This clonotype appeared many times. The chain recombines TRBV29-1 with TRBJ2-7; D is unresolved. This CDR3 has 12 amino acids. Per germline, CDR1 SQVTM and CDR2 ANQGSEA. Trimming took off 5 bases at V and 0 bases at J, with 8 bases between the two ends. CDR3 in DNA: TGCAGCGTTTCGTTGAGCTCCTACGAGCAGTACTTC. Translated: CSVSLSSYEQYF.

This clonotype was counted between two and nine times. V is TRBV6-1 and J is TRBJ2-1, with TRBD1 matching 10 bases. Looked up from germline, CDR1 is MNHNS and CDR2 is SASEGT. J lost 6 bases, V lost 5 bases, and 7 bases had no gene match. The CDR3 runs 15 residues. Here the CDR3 reads CASSRPGQGLNEQFF. The CDR3 DNA reads as TGTGCCAGCAGTCGCCCGGGACAGGGGCTCAATGAGCAGTTCTTC.

J is TRBJ2-7 and V is TRBV7-9, with D uncertain. Germline V gene sequence: CDR1 SEHNR, CDR2 FQNEAQ (reference sequence). With 5 bases removed from V and 3 bases from J, the gap between germline ends came to 14 bases. This CDR3 spans 14 amino acids. The CDR3 nucleotides read TGTGCCAGCAGCCCATTATCCGGAGTCTACGAGCAGTACTTC. Residues: CASSPLSGVYEQYF.

The CDR3 here is CSAAPTGGQYEQYF. The CDR3 DNA sequence: TGCAGCGCCGCGCCGACAGGGGGGCAGTACGAGCAGTACTTC. The gene calls are TRBV29-1 and TRBJ2-7, with 9 positions matching TRBD1. CDR1 and CDR2 (germline): SQVTM, ANQGSEA. V dropped 7 bases and J dropped 4; count of bases not matched to a gene: 11. This CDR3 is 14 amino acids long.

Many counts were recorded for this clonotype. The germline gene is not matched at one end of the junction; a read error may be the cause. The V gene is TRBV7-7, the J gene TRBJ1-1; 7 bases match TRBD1. Germline-derived CDR1 and CDR2 are SSHAT and FNYEAQ (reference sequence). The CDR3 sequence is 17 residues long. In DNA, the CDR3 is TGTGCTAGCAGCCCCCTGGCCACAGGGGTATTGAACACTGAAGCTTTCTTT. Amino acid sequence: CASSPLATGVLNTEAFF.

In this sample, this clonotype turned up many times. V usage is TRBV25-1 and J usage is TRBJ2-7, with no clear D. Trimming cost V 4 bases and J 0 bases, with 7 bases left between them. Looked up from germline, CDR1 is MGHDK and CDR2 is SYGVNS. CDR3 length: 13 residues. The CDR3 sequence: CASSGPNSYEQYF. DNA for the CDR3: TGTGCCAGCAGTGGGCCGAACTCCTACGAGCAGTACTTC.

V usage is TRBV12-3 or TRBV12-4 and J usage is TRBJ1-1, with TRBD1 as a possible D gene (5 bases). Trimming left V 2 bases short and J 7 bases short, with 11 bases between. The CDR3 has 13 residues. The CDR3 spells CASSLIQGGEAFF. The CDR3 DNA is TGTGCCAGCAGTTTAATCCAGGGAGGTGAAGCTTTCTTT.

The chain is built from TRBV6-1 and TRBJ1-5; weak D call: TRBD1 (6 bases). The CDR3 is made up of 16 amino acids. Trimming took 6 bases from V and 0 from J, leaving 15 bases between them. CDR1 and CDR2 from the germline V gene are MNHNS and SASEGT. The CDR3 DNA reads TGTGCCAGCAGCAGCACAGGGTTGGATAGCAATCAGCCCCAGCATTTT. Its translation: CASSSTGLDSNQPQHF.

This clonotype has only a few counts. The chain has TRBV28 and TRBJ2-1, with 11 bases that match TRBD1. Germline CDR1 reads MDHEN; CDR2 reads SYDVKM. V lost 3 bases, J lost 10 bases, and 8 bases stayed unmatched. The CDR3 consists of 15 residues. The CDR3 spells CASSFWTGGAEEQFF. The CDR3 DNA reads as TGTGCCAGCAGTTTTTGGACAGGGGGCGCGGAAGAGCAGTTCTTC.

The genes are TRBV7-2 and TRBJ2-7; TRBD2 matches at 8 bases. The germline V gene has CDR1 SGHTA and CDR2 FQGNSA. The V and J ends lost 1 base and 0 bases, in that order; junction bases with no gene match: 8. The length of the CDR3 is 17 residues. The CDR3 sequence is CASSLVPAGASSYEQYF. Written as DNA, the CDR3 is TGTGCCAGCAGCTTAGTCCCAGCGGGGGCGAGCTCCTACGAGCAGTACTTC.

At least ten counts were recorded for this clonotype. This chain joins TRBV20-1 and TRBJ2-1; no definite D call. Trimming left V 7 bases short and J 0 bases short, with 10 bases between. CDR3 length equals 13 residues. CDR1 is DFQATT and CDR2 is SNEGSKA in the germline V gene (reference sequence). The CDR3 sequence: CSVQTGSYNEQFF. The CDR3 DNA reads TGCAGTGTCCAGACCGGCTCCTACAATGAGCAGTTCTTC.

In its sample, this clonotype was seen many times. This chain links TRBV12-3 or TRBV12-4 with TRBJ1-6; D may be TRBD1 (5 bases). The ends were cut back, 7 bases at V and 16 bases at J, with 23 bases in the middle. The CDR3 extends over 14 amino acids. CDR3: CASTLTGARLLLHF. Here the CDR3 DNA reads TGTGCCAGCACGCTGACCGGGGCCCGGTTATTACTCCACTTT.

This clonotype has at least ten counts. V and J are TRBV9 and TRBJ1-5; D possibly corresponds to TRBD1 (6 bases). Germline V gene data show CDR1 as SGDLS and CDR2 as YYNGEE. V lost 1 base and J lost 3, with 11 bases in between. The length of the CDR3 is 15 residues. The chain's CDR3 is CASSVSGDNNQPQHF. CDR3 coding DNA: TGTGCCAGCAGCGTATCAGGGGATAACAATCAGCCCCAGCATTTT.